A single sample is the source of the 27 T cell receptor beta chains below, sequenced in a study of long-term antiretroviral therapy in people with HIV. Researchers ran immunoSEQ v3.0 at survey level. Data came from immunoSEQ multiplex PCR; TCRdb stores just in-frame clones and leaves some out. The sample holds some 40,000 clones; roughly 85% are singletons and the top ten take 4.5% to 6%. The source material was unsorted PBMCs, sampled 3.1 years after starting antiretroviral therapy. Receptor source: a woman aged 50 to 65 with HIV.

The chain is built from TRBV29-1 and TRBJ2-3, with a weak D call TRBD1 (6 bases). Trimming left V 4 bases short and J 3 bases short, with 11 bases between. The CDR3 runs 13 residues. The germline CDR1 and CDR2 sequences are SQVTM and ANQGSEA. CDR3 DNA: TGCAGCGTTGTGCTTCAGGGGACAGATACGCAGTATTTT. Translation gives CSVVLQGTDTQYF.

The chain combines TRBV9 with TRBJ2-7; TRBD1 aligns across 7 bases. Trimming took 0 bases from V and 4 from J; bases not matched to a gene: 4. The germline gives CDR1 SGDLS, CDR2 YYNGEE. The CDR3 length is 14 residues. Here the CDR3 reads CASSVGGGPYEQYF. In DNA, the CDR3 is TGTGCCAGCAGCGTAGGAGGGGGCCCTTACGAGCAGTACTTC.

This clone was recorded a few times. V and J are TRBV2 and TRBJ2-1, with D maybe TRBD2 (6 bases). Per the germline V gene, CDR1 is SNHLY and CDR2 is FYNNEI. Trimming removed 4 bases from V and 1 base from J, with 8 bases in between. The CDR3 loop spans 14 amino acids. This CDR3 reads CASSVGTSYNEQFF. The CDR3 bases are TGTGCCAGCAGTGTAGGGACTTCCTACAATGAGCAGTTCTTC.

A few counts support this clone. The chain recombines TRBV10-3 with TRBJ1-5; D is perhaps TRBD1 (6 bases). Trimming shortened V by 8 bases and J by 5 bases, and 13 bases separated the two germline ends. The CDR3 has 13 amino acids. The germline V gene has CDR1 ENHRY and CDR2 SYGVKD. CDR3 nucleotides: TGTGCCATCTCCGCAGGGGATTATCAGCCCCAGCATTTT. Protein product: CAISAGDYQPQHF.

The chain employs TRBV2 and TRBJ2-7, with 8 bases fitting TRBD1. Germline V lookup: CDR1 SNHLY, CDR2 FYNNEI. The CDR3 is 14 amino acids. V was pared by 4 bases and J by 7 bases, with 9 bases of the junction left unmatched. CDR3 residues: CASSVQTGAGEQYF. The DNA of the CDR3 is TGTGCCAGCAGTGTCCAGACAGGGGCTGGTGAGCAGTACTTC.

V is TRBV30 and J is TRBJ2-2; a weak D match, TRBD1 (5 bases). The CDR3 runs 12 residues. Germline CDR1 is GTSNPN and CDR2 is SVGIG (reference sequence). The ends were cut back, 8 bases at V and 0 bases at J, with 7 bases in the middle. CDR3 sequence reads: CADRSNTGELFF. The CDR3 DNA follows: TGTGCCGACAGATCGAACACCGGGGAGCTGTTTTTT.

V usage is TRBV7-9 and J usage is TRBJ2-7; no clear D. Between the trimmed V and J ends, which lost 11 bases and 6 bases, there was a span of 17 bases. This CDR3 is built from 12 residues. In germline, CDR1 is SEHNR, CDR2 FQNEAQ (reference sequence). The CDR3 reads CAAGVDGFEQYF. As DNA, the CDR3 is TGTGCCGCCGGAGTGGACGGGTTCGAGCAGTACTTC.

The rearrangement links TRBV27 to TRBJ2-1, with 7 bases lining up with TRBD1. The CDR3 is made up of 15 amino acids. Trimming took 2 bases from V and 4 from J; bases not matched to a gene: 5. CDR1 MNHEY and CDR2 SMNVEV come from the germline V gene (reference sequence). The CDR3 nucleotides are TGTGCCAGCAGTTTAGAGGCAGGGGGTTACAATGAGCAGTTCTTC. This codes for CASSLEAGGYNEQFF.

The gene calls are TRBV4-2 and TRBJ1-3; D gene unclear. Germline V gene data show CDR1 as LGHNA and CDR2 as YNFKEQ. V was clipped by 0 bases and J by 0 bases, with 9 bases between them. The CDR3 runs 16 residues. The CDR3 DNA sequence: TGTGCCAGCAGCCAAGAGAGGACTTCCTCTGGAAACACCATATATTTT. It codes for CASSQERTSSGNTIYF.

CDR3 loop: CASSEPGVEEQYF. CDR3 DNA: TGTGCCAGCAGTGAACCAGGAGTGGAAGAGCAGTACTTC. This chain uses TRBV6-1 with TRBJ2-7; D call uncertain. The CDR3 has 13 residues. Trimming removed 2 bases from V and 7 bases from J, with 12 bases in between. Germline-derived CDR1 and CDR2 are MNHNS and SASEGT.

The chain carries TRBV27 and TRBJ2-7, with a weak D call TRBD2 (6 bases). The germline CDR1 and CDR2 sequences are MNHEY and SMNVEV (reference sequence). V was pared by 2 bases and J by 7 bases, with 15 bases between. CDR3 length: 14 amino acids. The CDR3 is CASSLRRGGIEQYF. CDR3 bases: TGTGCCAGCAGTTTAAGGCGGGGAGGAATTGAGCAGTACTTC.

Here the CDR3 DNA reads TGTGCCAGCAGCTTAGCAGGGTTGGAATTCCTGTTTTTT. It is translated as CASSLAGLEFLFF. The chain recombines TRBV7-9 with TRBJ1-4; D unclear. Per the germline V gene, CDR1 is SEHNR and CDR2 is FQNEAQ (reference sequence). This CDR3 spans 13 amino acids. Trimming cost V 0 bases and J 14 bases, with 13 bases left between them.

This clone occurred once. The chain is built from TRBV5-1 and TRBJ2-5; possibly TRBD2 for D (5 bases). Germline CDR1 reads SGHRS; CDR2 reads YFSETQ. Between the trimmed V and J ends, which lost 0 bases and 5 bases, there was a span of 8 bases. The CDR3 spans 13 residues. The CDR3 sequence is CASSLVGGETQYF. DNA of the CDR3: TGCGCCAGCAGCTTGGTCGGCGGGGAGACCCAGTACTTC. The variable domain in full, completed from reference TRBV5-1 and TRBJ2-5, reads KAGVTQTPRYLIKTRGQQVTLSCSPISGHRSVSWYQQTPGQGLQFLFEYFSETQRNKGNFPGRFSGRQFSNSRSEMNVSTLELGDSALYLCASSLVGGETQYFGPGTRLLVL.

The rearrangement links TRBV7-8 to TRBJ2-3, with 8 bases fitting TRBD2. This CDR3 region has 15 residues. V shed 4 bases and J 4 bases; nucleotides not matched to a gene: 7. From germline, CDR1 is SGHVS and CDR2 FQNEAQ. The CDR3 DNA sequence: TGTGCCAGCAGCTCTCGGACTAGCAAGGCAGATACGCAGTATTTT. It specifies CASSSRTSKADTQYF.

The J gene is TRBJ2-7, the V gene TRBV14; D is perhaps TRBD1 or TRBD2 (6 bases each). V was cut by 5 bases and J by 3 bases, with 20 bases left in between. Looked up from germline, CDR1 is SGHDN and CDR2 is FVKESK. CDR3 length: 16 amino acids. The CDR3 nucleotides read TGTGCCAGCAGCTACCGAATGGGACTCAGGGGCTACGAGCAGTACTTC. This encodes CASSYRMGLRGYEQYF.

This clone was detected only once. At the DNA level, this CDR3 is encoded by other sequences in the same sample as well. The chain joins TRBV18 to TRBJ1-1; D gene ambiguous. Germline assignment: CDR1 KGHSH and CDR2 LQKENI. This CDR3 contains 13 residues. V was cut by 2 bases and J by 0 bases, with 4 bases left in between. In DNA form, the CDR3 reads TGTGCCAGCTCACCAGGGGTGAACACTGAAGCTTTCTTT. It specifies CASSPGVNTEAFF. Complete variable domain (other parts from reference TRBV18 and TRBJ1-1): NAGVMQNPRHLVRRRGQEARLRCSPMKGHSHVYWYRQLPEEGLKFMVYLQKENIIDESGMPKERFSAEFPKEGPSILRIQQVVRGDSAAYFCASSPGVNTEAFFGQGTRLTVV.

This sequence joins TRBV14 and TRBJ1-6; D remains unclear. This CDR3 is built from 14 residues. CDR1 is SGHDN, CDR2 FVKESK, per germline. Trimming cost V 4 bases and J 10 bases, with 14 bases left between them. The CDR3 loop reads CASSLGGLGSPLHF. In nucleotides, the CDR3 is TGTGCCAGCAGCCTAGGAGGTCTTGGATCACCCCTCCACTTT.

Turning to this clone: Its ends do not fully match the called genes, so a read error is possible. J is TRBJ1-2 and V is TRBV10-3; 7 bases are a match to TRBD1. The CDR3 extends over 15 amino acids. The germline V gene has CDR1 ENHRY and CDR2 SYGVKD. This chain's CDR3 is CASSVEGAPPYGYTF. CDR3 in DNA: TGTGCCAGCAGTGTTGAGGGGGCGCCCCCCTATGGCTACACCTTC.

The rearrangement joins TRBV7-9 to TRBJ1-4; 10 nucleotides match TRBD1. The CDR3 runs to 14 residues. CDR1 is SEHNR and CDR2 is FQNEAQ in the germline V gene (reference sequence). The V and J ends lost 4 bases and 8 bases, in that order; junction bases with no gene match: 4. CDR3 bases: TGTGCCAGCAGCTGGACAGGGGGATACGAAAAACTGTTTTTT. Amino acids: CASSWTGGYEKLFF.

By proportion, this clone is medium-sized. The rearrangement joins TRBV4-2 to TRBJ2-1; no reliable D call. CDR1 and CDR2 from the germline V gene are LGHNA and YNFKEQ. V was trimmed by 1 base and J by 8 bases, leaving 12 bases between them. This CDR3 spans 14 amino acids. The CDR3 sequence: CASSQVRLTDEQFF. CDR3 bases: TGTGCCAGCAGCCAAGTTAGGCTAACTGATGAGCAGTTCTTC.

The table lists this clone with a count of one. In DNA form, the CDR3 reads TGCAGCGTTGAACAGGGATTCACTGAAGCTTTCTTT. It encodes CSVEQGFTEAFF. The J gene is TRBJ1-1, the V gene TRBV29-1; D is possibly TRBD1 (5 bases). CDR1 and CDR2 (germline): SQVTM, ANQGSEA. This CDR3 region has 12 residues. V was pared by 2 bases and J by 4 bases, with 8 bases between.

The gene calls are TRBV5-4 and TRBJ2-3; no clear D gene. Germline V CDR1 and CDR2: SGHNT, YYREEE (reference sequence). The V end was cut by 5 bases, the J end by 7 bases, with 8 bases between. The length of the CDR3 is 11 residues. The CDR3 DNA reads TGTGCCAGCAGTCAAGGGAATACGCAGTATTTT. Encoded protein: CASSQGNTQYF.

This clone occurred a few times. The chain couples TRBV7-3 to TRBJ2-7, with 10 bases fitting TRBD1. The CDR3 extends over 13 amino acids. CDR1 and CDR2 from the germline V gene are SGHTA and FQGTGA. With V trimmed by 5 bases and J by 4 bases, 2 bases remained unmatched. The CDR3 here is CASSRDRGYEQYF. The CDR3 DNA is TGTGCCAGCAGCCGGGACAGGGGTTACGAGCAGTACTTC.

The chain links TRBV5-6 to TRBJ1-3, with D possibly being TRBD1 (5 bases). The length of the CDR3 is 14 residues. V was trimmed by 5 bases and J by 1 base, leaving 10 bases between them. From germline, CDR1 is SGHDT and CDR2 YYEEEE. The CDR3 loop reads CASSLGTSGNTIYF. CDR3 coding DNA: TGTGCCAGCAGTCTAGGGACTTCTGGAAACACCATATATTTT.

The chain joins TRBV7-9 to TRBJ2-1, with 7 bases matching TRBD1. This CDR3 is 15 amino acids long. V gave up 5 bases and J gave up 0 bases; unmatched junction bases: 4. Germline CDR1 reads SEHNR; CDR2 reads FQNEAQ (reference sequence). CDR3 in DNA: TGTGCCAGCAGCACCACAGGGGACTCCTACAATGAGCAGTTCTTC. Amino acid sequence: CASSTTGDSYNEQFF.

The sample holds one count of this clone. The V call is TRBV25-1, the J call TRBJ2-7; D is unclear. The CDR3 runs to 10 residues. The V end was cut by 10 bases, the J end by 0 bases, with 4 bases between. Per the germline V gene, CDR1 is MGHDK and CDR2 is SYGVNS. The CDR3 reads CATFSYEQYF. The DNA for the CDR3 is TGTGCCACCTTCTCCTACGAGCAGTACTTC.

This chain uses TRBV4-3 with TRBJ2-2; D gene unclear. Trimming left V 0 bases short and J 0 bases short, with 8 bases between. This CDR3 has 16 amino acids. The germline gives CDR1 LGHNA, CDR2 YSLEER. CDR3 sequence reads: CASSQDVVTNTGELFF. The CDR3 nucleotides read TGCGCCAGCAGCCAAGACGTGGTTACGAACACCGGGGAGCTGTTTTTT.